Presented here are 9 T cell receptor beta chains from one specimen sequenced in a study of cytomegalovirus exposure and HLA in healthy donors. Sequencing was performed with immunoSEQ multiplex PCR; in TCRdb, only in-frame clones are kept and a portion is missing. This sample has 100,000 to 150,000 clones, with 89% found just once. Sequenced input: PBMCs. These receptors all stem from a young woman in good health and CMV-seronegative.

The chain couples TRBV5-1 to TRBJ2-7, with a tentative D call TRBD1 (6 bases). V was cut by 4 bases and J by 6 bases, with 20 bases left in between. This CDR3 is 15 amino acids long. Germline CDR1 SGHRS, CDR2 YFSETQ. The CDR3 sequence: CASSDRDKSRFEQYF. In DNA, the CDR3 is TGCGCCAGCAGCGATAGGGACAAGTCTAGGTTCGAGCAGTACTTC.

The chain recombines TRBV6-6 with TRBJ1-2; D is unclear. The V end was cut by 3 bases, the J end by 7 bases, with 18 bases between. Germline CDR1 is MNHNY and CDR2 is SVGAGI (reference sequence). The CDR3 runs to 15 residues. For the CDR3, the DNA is TGTGCCAGCAGTTATACCCTCCTAAGCGGTGGTGGCTACACCTTC. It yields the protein CASSYTLLSGGGYTF.

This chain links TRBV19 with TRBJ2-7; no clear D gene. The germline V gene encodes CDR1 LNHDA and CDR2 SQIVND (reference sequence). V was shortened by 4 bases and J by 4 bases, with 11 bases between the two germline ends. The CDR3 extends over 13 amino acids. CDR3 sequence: CASSTSVLYEQYF. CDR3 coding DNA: TGTGCCAGTAGTACCAGTGTCCTTTACGAGCAGTACTTC. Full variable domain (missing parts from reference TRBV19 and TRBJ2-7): DGGITQSPKYLFRKEGQNVTLSCEQNLNHDAMYWYRQDPGQGLRLIYYSQIVNDFQKGDIAEGYSVSREKKESFPLTVTSAQKNPTAFYLCASSTSVLYEQYFGPGTRLTVT.

The CDR3 nucleotides are TGTGCCAGCAGTCGGGACACTGAAGCTTTCTTT. Amino acid sequence: CASSRDTEAFF. The chain combines TRBV2 with TRBJ1-1; D is ambiguous. Trimming left V 5 bases short and J 3 bases short, with 4 bases between. Germline V gene data show CDR1 as SNHLY and CDR2 as FYNNEI. CDR3 length: 11 amino acids.

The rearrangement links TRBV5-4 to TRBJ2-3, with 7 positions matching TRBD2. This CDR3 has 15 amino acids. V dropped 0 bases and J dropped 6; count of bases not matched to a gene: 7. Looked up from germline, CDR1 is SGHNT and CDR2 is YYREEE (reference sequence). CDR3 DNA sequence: TGTGCCAGCAGCTTGGGTGGGGGGGTAGTCGATACGCAGTATTTT. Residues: CASSLGGGVVDTQYF. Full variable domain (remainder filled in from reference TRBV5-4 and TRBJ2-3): ETGVTQSPTHLIKTRGQQVTLRCSSQSGHNTVSWYQQALGQGPQFIFQYYREEENGRGNFPPRFSGLQFPNYSSELNVNALELDDSALYLCASSLGGGVVDTQYFGPGTRLTVL.

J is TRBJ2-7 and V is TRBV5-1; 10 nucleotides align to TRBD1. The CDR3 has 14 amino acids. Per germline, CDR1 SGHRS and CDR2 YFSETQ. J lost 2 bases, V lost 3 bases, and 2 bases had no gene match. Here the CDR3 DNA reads TGCGCCAGCAGCTCAGGGACAGGGGCCTACGAGCAGTACTTC. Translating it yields CASSSGTGAYEQYF.

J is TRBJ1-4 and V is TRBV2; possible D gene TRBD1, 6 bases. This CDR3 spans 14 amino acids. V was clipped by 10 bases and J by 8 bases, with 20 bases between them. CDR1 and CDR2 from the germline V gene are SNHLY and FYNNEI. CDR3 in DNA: TGTGCCAAAAAAGGGGGGGGCGCGTCGGAAAAACTGTTTTTT. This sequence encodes CAKKGGGASEKLFF.

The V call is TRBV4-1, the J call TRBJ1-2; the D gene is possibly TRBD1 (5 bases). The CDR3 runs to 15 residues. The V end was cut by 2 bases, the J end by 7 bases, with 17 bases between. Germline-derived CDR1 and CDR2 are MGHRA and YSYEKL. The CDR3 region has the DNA TGCGCCAGCAGCCAATTCCAGGGCGGCATAAGTGGCTACACCTTC. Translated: CASSQFQGGISGYTF.

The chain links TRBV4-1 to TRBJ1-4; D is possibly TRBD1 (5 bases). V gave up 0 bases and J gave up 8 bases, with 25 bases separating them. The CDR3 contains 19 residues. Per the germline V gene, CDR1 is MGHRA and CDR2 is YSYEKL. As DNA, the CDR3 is TGCGCCAGCAGCCAAGACCACCCTGGGGGGGGAATGGATTACGAAAAACTGTTTTTT. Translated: CASSQDHPGGGMDYEKLFF.